The 8 T cell receptor beta chains listed next were all sequenced from one sample in a study of blood T cell repertoires in COVID-19. Profiling relied on immunoSEQ multiplex PCR, and the TCRdb table lists in-frame clones only, not all of them. The table shows approximately 100,000 clones, with less than 85% occurring only once. The sample was peripheral blood. All receptors come from an older woman with active or convalescent COVID-19.

The V gene is TRBV7-4, the J gene TRBJ1-3; D gene unclear. V was pared by 2 bases and J by 0 bases, with 8 bases between. Germline lookup yields CDR1 SGHVT and CDR2 SQSDAQ. The CDR3 has 15 amino acids. CDR3 nucleotides: TGTGCCAGCAGCTTAAAGGCAGGCTCTGGAAACACCATATATTTT. As protein: CASSLKAGSGNTIYF.

This chain's CDR3 is CASSLDRANYGYTF. The CDR3 DNA reads as TGTGCCAGCAGTTTGGACAGGGCCAACTATGGCTACACCTTC. This chain joins TRBV27 and TRBJ1-2, with 8 bases matching TRBD1. The CDR3 contains 14 residues. CDR1 is MNHEY and CDR2 is SMNVEV in the germline V gene (reference sequence). The trim removed 3 bases at V and 2 bases at J, leaving 2 bases unmatched.

The count of this clone is one. This chain joins TRBV6-1 and TRBJ1-1, with D possibly TRBD1 on 5 matching bases. Deletions cut 4 bases from V and 1 base from J, with 19 bases between. Germline CDR1 is MNHNS and CDR2 is SASEGT. CDR3 length: 17 amino acids. The CDR3 DNA is TGTGCCAGCAGTGCCCTCCAGGGTCAGGGATCGAACACTGAAGCTTTCTTT. Amino acid sequence: CASSALQGQGSNTEAFF.

This chain links TRBV5-4 with TRBJ2-6; D might be TRBD1 (6 bases). CDR1 is SGHNT, CDR2 YYREEE, per germline (reference sequence). The CDR3 runs 17 residues. Trimming removed 4 bases from V and 4 bases from J, with 18 bases in between. Here the CDR3 DNA reads TGTGCCAGCAGCCTCTCGACAGGACAGCTAGGGGCCAACGTCCTGACTTTC. Translating gives CASSLSTGQLGANVLTF.

The chain employs TRBV23-1 and TRBJ1-2; 11 bases align to TRBD1. TRBV23-1 is an ORF, with its function uncertain. This CDR3 contains 17 residues. The ends lost 6 bases at V and 4 bases at J; junction bases unmatched: 13. CDR3: CASSPSGQGVAGYGYTF. DNA of the CDR3: TGCGCCAGCAGCCCGTCGGGACAGGGGGTCGCGGGCTATGGCTACACCTTC.

The gene calls are TRBV2 and TRBJ1-6; no reliable D call. CDR1 SNHLY and CDR2 FYNNEI come from the germline V gene. Trimming removed 6 bases from V and 10 bases from J, with 10 bases in between. The CDR3 is 12 amino acids. The CDR3 sequence is CASREVLSPLHF. The CDR3 DNA reads as TGTGCCAGCAGAGAGGTGCTATCACCCCTCCACTTT.

This clone showed up just once. The V call is TRBV7-9, the J call TRBJ2-1, with TRBD2 identical over 12 bases. The CDR3 totals 15 residues. Germline lookup yields CDR1 SEHNR and CDR2 FQNEAQ (reference sequence). The trim removed 2 bases at V and 6 bases at J, leaving 2 bases unmatched. This CDR3 reads CASSLLAGGVNEQFF. The CDR3 DNA reads TGTGCCAGCAGCTTACTAGCGGGGGGGGTCAATGAGCAGTTCTTC.

This sequence joins TRBV11-2 and TRBJ2-7; TRBD2 is a possible D gene (5 bases). The CDR3 has 15 residues. Germline CDR1 and CDR2: SGHAT and FQNNGV. V dropped 2 bases and J dropped 3 bases, with 14 bases sitting between them. Here the CDR3 reads CASSLRSLAVYEQYF. DNA of the CDR3: TGTGCCAGCAGCTTAAGGTCTCTAGCCGTCTACGAGCAGTACTTC.